This T cell receptor beta chain was captured in a study of T cell repertoires in cytomegalovirus infection. Study summary: Peptides in the study included HLA-C-restricted and HLA-B-restricted CMV epitopes. Whole-study findings and limits: CMV-specific TCR beta clonotypes restricted by HLA-C dominated the ex vivo response.

TCRdb re-called the reads through MiXCR, storing one row per CDR3 protein. This sample carries hundreds of thousands of distinct CDR3 sequences, 40% to 50% of them seen once, and the ten largest clones take roughly two fifths. Comment on this clonotype: Its target is unknown.

J was trimmed by 2 bases and V by 5 bases; bases with no gene match: 7. In germline, CDR1 is DFQATT, CDR2 SNEGSKA (reference sequence). The CDR3 has 14 residues. The chain employs TRBV20-1 and TRBJ2-5; 8 nucleotides match TRBD2. The specimen comprised cultured PBMCs, sampled from culture after CMV antigen stimulation. This clonotype originated in a human donor in good health (CMV status not recorded). Some clones in this sample may be carry-over from other donors' samples. This chain's CDR3 is CSAEIPGGQETQYF. CDR3 DNA: TGCAGTGCTGAAATCCCGGGAGGGCAAGAGACCCAGTACTTC.